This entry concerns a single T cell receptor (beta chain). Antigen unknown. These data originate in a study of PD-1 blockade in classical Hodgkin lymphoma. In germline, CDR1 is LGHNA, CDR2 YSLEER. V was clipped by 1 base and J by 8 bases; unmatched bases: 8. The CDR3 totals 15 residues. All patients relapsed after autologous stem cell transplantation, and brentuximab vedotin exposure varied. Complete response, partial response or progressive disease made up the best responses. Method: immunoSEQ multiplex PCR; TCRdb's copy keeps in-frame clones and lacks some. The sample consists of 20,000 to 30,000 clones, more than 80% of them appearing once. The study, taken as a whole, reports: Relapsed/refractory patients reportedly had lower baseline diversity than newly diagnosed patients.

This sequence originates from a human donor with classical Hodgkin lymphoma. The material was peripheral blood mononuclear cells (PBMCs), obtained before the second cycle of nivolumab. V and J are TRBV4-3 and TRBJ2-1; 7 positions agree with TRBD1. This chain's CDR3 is CASSQGNRGQDEQFF. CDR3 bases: TGCGCCAGCAGCCAAGGAAACAGGGGCCAGGATGAGCAGTTCTTC.